A single sample is the source of the 28 T cell receptor beta chains below, sequenced in a study of vaccination effects on CD4 cells after COVID-19. Their recognized antigens are unknown. Profiling relied on immunoSEQ multiplex PCR, and the TCRdb table lists in-frame clones only, not all of them. The profile shows approximately 23,000 clones, 65% to 80% of them singletons. Prior to sequencing, the ViraFEST assay stimulated PBMC with viral peptide pools, which expanded the antigen-specific CD4+ T cells. Subsequent to roughly 9 days of culture, CD4+ T cells were isolated. Prior SARS-CoV-2 infection was absent in the vaccine recipients, as shown by negative nucleocapsid antibodies. Sequenced here: CD4+ T cells from PBMCs cultured with HCoV-NL63 spike peptides, sampled before COVID-19 vaccination. The receptor set was obtained from a human donor who received a COVID-19 vaccine.

In this sample, this clone turned up a few times. This chain uses TRBV19 with TRBJ1-6, with D hard to call. CDR3 length equals 14 residues. Germline CDR1 and CDR2: LNHDA and SQIVND (reference sequence). The ends were cut back, 3 bases at V and 5 bases at J, with 8 bases in the middle. CDR3 amino acids: CASSIGLDNSPLHF. In DNA form, the CDR3 reads TGTGCCAGTAGTATCGGTCTCGATAATTCACCCCTCCACTTT.

The J gene is TRBJ1-1, the V gene TRBV6-5; D gene uncertain. V dropped 8 bases and J dropped 1 base, with 11 bases sitting between them. CDR3 size: 13 residues. In germline, CDR1 is MNHEY, CDR2 SVGAGI. The CDR3 coding sequence is TGTGCCAGCCGCCCTACCCAGAACACTGAAGCTTTCTTT. This translates into CASRPTQNTEAFF.

This chain uses TRBV27 with TRBJ2-3; no reliable D call. With 5 bases removed from V and 6 bases from J, the gap between germline ends came to 9 bases. In germline, CDR1 is MNHEY, CDR2 SMNVEV (reference sequence). This CDR3 has 12 amino acids. The CDR3 nucleotides are TGTGCCAGCAGTCGCACCGGCGATACGCAGTATTTT. Translating it yields CASSRTGDTQYF.

This chain connects TRBV6-5 to TRBJ2-4, with D perhaps matching TRBD1 (6 bases). The length of the CDR3 is 15 residues. V gave up 0 bases and J gave up 7 bases, with 13 bases separating them. CDR1 MNHEY and CDR2 SVGAGI come from the germline V gene. The CDR3 coding sequence is TGTGCCAGCAGTTACTCTATCGGACAGCGTAACATTCAGTACTTC. It is translated as CASSYSIGQRNIQYF.

CDR3 coding DNA: TGTGCCAGCAGCTCCACTAGCGTCTCCTACGAGCAGTACTTC. Its translation is CASSSTSVSYEQYF. This chain connects TRBV5-8 to TRBJ2-7; 7 bases are a match to TRBD2. After removal of 3 bases from V and 0 bases from J, the junction contained 3 bases not matched to a gene. This CDR3 contains 14 residues. Germline V gene data show CDR1 as SGHTS and CDR2 as YDEGEE.

This rearrangement joins TRBV6-5 to TRBJ1-4, with 8 bases matching TRBD1. Germline CDR1 is MNHEY and CDR2 is SVGAGI. With V trimmed by 6 bases and J by 5 bases, 5 bases remained unmatched. The CDR3 contains 14 residues. The CDR3 region is CASRPGGENEKLFF. In DNA, the CDR3 is TGTGCCAGCAGGCCAGGGGGCGAAAATGAAAAACTGTTTTTT.

The chain employs TRBV19 and TRBJ2-2; 9 bases are shared with TRBD1. Germline values: CDR1 LNHDA, CDR2 SQIVND (reference sequence). The ends lost 7 bases at V and 7 bases at J; junction bases unmatched: 7. The CDR3 is 14 amino acids. The CDR3 bases are TGTGCCAGTAATCCGGGACAGGGTAACGGGGAGCTGTTTTTT. This sequence encodes CASNPGQGNGELFF. Drawing the rest from reference TRBV19 and TRBJ2-2, the complete variable domain is DGGITQSPKYLFRKEGQNVTLSCEQNLNHDAMYWYRQDPGQGLRLIYYSQIVNDFQKGDIAEGYSVSREKKESFPLTVTSAQKNPTAFYLCASNPGQGNGELFFGEGSRLTVL.

This sequence joins TRBV10-2 and TRBJ1-3; 8 nucleotides agree with TRBD1. With V trimmed by 1 base and J by 0 bases, 8 bases remained unmatched. The germline CDR1 and CDR2 sequences are WSHSY and SAAADI. The CDR3 sequence is 18 residues long. Here the CDR3 reads CASSEWNRGSLSGNTIYF. The DNA of the CDR3 is TGCGCCAGCAGTGAGTGGAACAGGGGGTCCCTCTCTGGAAACACCATATATTTT.

The chain recombines TRBV4-2 with TRBJ2-3, with 8 bases that match TRBD2. V was clipped by 6 bases and J by 0 bases; unmatched bases: 11. Germline-derived CDR1 and CDR2 are LGHNA and YNFKEQ. The CDR3 contains 17 residues. The CDR3 protein is CASRHRTAGESTDTQYF. The CDR3 nucleotides read TGTGCCAGCAGACATAGAACAGCGGGAGAGAGCACAGATACGCAGTATTTT.

This chain connects TRBV23-1 to TRBJ1-6, with 9 bases lining up with TRBD1. TRBV23-1 is assigned to the ORF class and has an uncertain function. J gave up 9 bases and V 4 bases, and 13 bases lay outside the gene matches. CDR3 length equals 17 residues. The CDR3, as DNA: TGCGCCAGCAGTCGCTATAACCGGGACAGGGATTTTTCACCCCTCCACTTT. Amino acid sequence: CASSRYNRDRDFSPLHF.

The chain recombines TRBV9 with TRBJ2-3; TRBD2 aligns across 7 bases. V lost 0 bases and J lost 2; bases outside the gene matches: 6. This CDR3 comprises 16 residues. Germline CDR1 SGDLS, CDR2 YYNGEE. Here the CDR3 DNA reads TGTGCCAGCAGCGTAGGGCTTCTAGCGGTCACAGATACGCAGTATTTT. Protein: CASSVGLLAVTDTQYF.

This sequence joins TRBV7-9 and TRBJ2-7; no clear D gene. Trimming stripped 4 bases from V and 2 bases from J, with 3 bases between. CDR1 and CDR2 (germline): SEHNR, FQNEAQ (reference sequence). The CDR3 covers 11 residues. In nucleotides, the CDR3 is TGTGCCAGCAGCTCAGCCTACGAGCAGTACTTC. It encodes CASSSAYEQYF.

The rearrangement joins TRBV4-1 to TRBJ2-3; 12 bases are shared with TRBD2. J lost 1 base, V lost 1 base, and 3 bases had no gene match. This CDR3 has 17 amino acids. Per germline, CDR1 MGHRA and CDR2 YSYEKL. The CDR3 DNA is TGCGCCAGCAGCCAAGGCGGACTAGCGGGACGCACAGATACGCAGTATTTT. It specifies CASSQGGLAGRTDTQYF.

This chain uses TRBV11-2 with TRBJ2-7, with TRBD2 identical over 7 bases. This CDR3 contains 18 residues. The V gene end was trimmed by 0 bases and the J gene end by 0 bases; junction bases not matched to a gene: 11. Germline-derived CDR1 and CDR2 are SGHAT and FQNNGV. As DNA, the CDR3 is TGTGCCAGCAGCTTAGATGGAGGGGTGGCTAGCGGCTCCTACGAGCAGTACTTC. It is translated as CASSLDGGVASGSYEQYF.

This clone is judged medium-sized. The chain recombines TRBV6-1 with TRBJ1-2; D is unresolved. The germline V and J ends were trimmed by 3 bases and 4 bases, with 9 bases remaining between them. The germline V gene encodes CDR1 MNHNS and CDR2 SASEGT. The CDR3 has 13 amino acids. CDR3 sequence: CASSEPPGYGYTF. The CDR3 DNA follows: TGTGCCAGCAGTGAGCCACCGGGCTATGGCTACACCTTC.

The CDR3 DNA sequence: TGTGCCAGCAAGGCGAAGGTATGGTGGCTTCCGTACTCTGGAAACACCATATATTTT. Protein product: CASKAKVWWLPYSGNTIYF. The chain recombines TRBV9 with TRBJ1-3; D not certain. V lost 6 bases, J lost 0 bases, and 25 bases lay in between. This CDR3 has 19 amino acids. Germline CDR1 and CDR2: SGDLS and YYNGEE.

V gene TRBV7-9 combines with J gene TRBJ1-2; 8 bases are a match to TRBD1. V gave up 2 bases and J gave up 4 bases; unmatched junction bases: 6. The CDR3 spans 15 residues. CDR1 is SEHNR and CDR2 is FQNEAQ in the germline V gene (reference sequence). The CDR3 DNA reads as TGTGCCAGCAGCTTATCCCTACAGGGGGGCTATGGCTACACCTTC. Protein: CASSLSLQGGYGYTF.

V is TRBV5-6 and J is TRBJ2-7; D perhaps matches TRBD2 (6 bases). CDR3 size: 15 residues. CDR1 is SGHDT, CDR2 YYEEEE, per germline. Trimming pared 1 base from V and 3 bases from J, leaving 14 bases between. Written as DNA, the CDR3 is TGTGCCAGCAGCTTGAGGAGGGACCCTAGCTACGAGCAGTACTTC. Amino acid sequence: CASSLRRDPSYEQYF. The full variable domain, completed using reference TRBV5-6 and TRBJ2-7, is DAGVTQSPTHLIKTRGQQVTLRCSPKSGHDTVSWYQQALGQGPQFIFQYYEEEERQRGNFPDRFSGHQFPNYSSELNVNALLLGDSALYLCASSLRRDPSYEQYFGPGTRLTVT.

V and J are TRBV18 and TRBJ2-7; a weak D match, TRBD2 (6 bases). CDR3 length: 13 residues. Germline CDR1 KGHSH, CDR2 LQKENI. V was shortened by 5 bases and J by 6 bases, with 14 bases between the two germline ends. CDR3 nucleotides: TGTGCCAGCTCAGGCGGGGTTATGGGCGAGCAGTACTTC. Its protein is CASSGGVMGEQYF.

V usage is TRBV5-1 and J usage is TRBJ2-1; D may correspond to TRBD1 or TRBD2 (6 bases each). This CDR3 contains 18 residues. With 5 bases removed from V and 0 bases from J, the gap between germline ends came to 21 bases. Per germline, CDR1 SGHRS and CDR2 YFSETQ. The CDR3 DNA follows: TGCGCCAGCAGAAAGGGGGTGGGACTCTCGAGCTCCTACAATGAGCAGTTCTTC. Its protein is CASRKGVGLSSSYNEQFF.

J is TRBJ1-1 and V is TRBV12-3 or TRBV12-4, with no clear D. The CDR3 extends over 12 amino acids. With 1 base removed from V and 4 bases from J, the gap between germline ends came to 4 bases. The CDR3 protein is CASSLGPTEAFF. The CDR3 DNA reads TGTGCCAGCAGTTTAGGGCCCACTGAAGCTTTCTTT.

J is TRBJ1-4 and V is TRBV7-9, with D maybe TRBD1 (6 bases). Between the trimmed V and J ends, which lost 8 bases and 0 bases, there was a span of 10 bases. Germline values: CDR1 SEHNR, CDR2 FQNEAQ (reference sequence). CDR3 length: 14 amino acids. CDR3 in amino acids: CASDYRATNEKLFF. CDR3 DNA: TGTGCCAGCGATTACAGGGCAACTAATGAAAAACTGTTTTTT.

The V gene is TRBV11-2, the J gene TRBJ2-6; TRBD2 is a possible D gene (5 bases). The CDR3 extends over 14 amino acids. Germline V gene sequence: CDR1 SGHAT, CDR2 FQNNGV. V was trimmed by 5 bases and J by 4 bases, leaving 9 bases between them. The CDR3 sequence is CASSLGGGANVLTF. For the CDR3, the DNA is TGTGCCAGCAGCCTCGGAGGAGGGGCCAACGTCCTGACTTTC.

The chain employs TRBV7-9 and TRBJ2-5; D call uncertain. Germline values: CDR1 SEHNR, CDR2 FQNEAQ (reference sequence). V gave up 1 base and J gave up 1 base, with 7 bases separating them. This CDR3 is 14 amino acids long. CDR3: CASSLVGSQETQYF. CDR3 nucleotide sequence: TGTGCCAGCAGCTTAGTTGGCAGCCAAGAGACCCAGTACTTC. The full variable domain, rest sourced from reference TRBV7-9 and TRBJ2-5, is DTGVSQNPRHKITKRGQNVTFRCDPISEHNRLYWYRQTLGQGPEFLTYFQNEAQLEKSRLLSDRFSAERPKGSFSTLEIQRTEQGDSAMYLCASSLVGSQETQYFGPGTRLLVL.

The CDR3 is CASSQGVTEAFF. The CDR3 nucleotides read TGTGCCAGCAGCCAAGGGGTGACTGAAGCTTTCTTT. The V and J genes are TRBV3-1 (or the pseudogene TRBV3-2) and TRBJ1-1, with D unresolved. CDR1 LGHDT and CDR2 YNNKEL come from the germline V gene (reference sequence). The V and J ends lost 1 base and 5 bases respectively, with 5 bases between them. The CDR3 has 12 amino acids.

DNA for the CDR3: TGTGCCAGCAGGGCTCGGACTAGCGTTCCCACCGGGGAGCTGTTTTTT. Its translation is CASRARTSVPTGELFF. The chain employs TRBV2 and TRBJ2-2, with 9 bases identical to TRBD2. The V gene's germline CDR1 is SNHLY and CDR2 FYNNEI. There are 16 residues in the CDR3. The V and J ends lost 6 bases and 4 bases, in that order; junction bases with no gene match: 9.

V is TRBV19 and J is TRBJ1-4; a possible D gene is TRBD1 (5 bases). Per the germline V gene, CDR1 is LNHDA and CDR2 is SQIVND (reference sequence). Deletions cut 3 bases from V and 2 bases from J, with 13 bases between. This CDR3 has 16 amino acids. This chain's CDR3 is CASSMGGGGTNEKLFF. The CDR3 DNA follows: TGTGCCAGTAGTATGGGGGGAGGTGGCACTAATGAAAAACTGTTTTTT. The variable domain in full, with the rest retrieved from reference TRBV19 and TRBJ1-4, is DGGITQSPKYLFRKEGQNVTLSCEQNLNHDAMYWYRQDPGQGLRLIYYSQIVNDFQKGDIAEGYSVSREKKESFPLTVTSAQKNPTAFYLCASSMGGGGTNEKLFFGSGTQLSVL.

The J gene is TRBJ2-2, the V gene TRBV5-8, with D possibly being TRBD2 (6 bases). CDR3 length equals 15 residues. V lost 4 bases and J lost 3, with 13 bases in between. Looked up from germline, CDR1 is SGHTS and CDR2 is YDEGEE. DNA for the CDR3: TGTGCCAGCAGCCGTGACGGGGGTTACACCGGGGAGCTGTTTTTT. Translation: CASSRDGGYTGELFF.